This is a list of T cell receptor beta chains from one sample in a study of T cells in Graves' hyperthyroidism and ophthalmopathy. Via MiXCR, TCRdb re-called the multiplex PCR reads, giving one row per CDR3 protein. The sample records a few hundred thousand distinct CDR3 sequences, approximately 15% being singletons. The sequenced material came from blood. These TCRs come from a woman between 18 and 29 years old with Graves' hyperthyroidism. Both conserved end residues are part of each CDR3. D genes are given only for firm matches. A clone size is listed for some rows: how often the clone was seen (once, few, many), or a class if it is expanded.

D | size | J | V | DNA | CDR3
TRBD1 | few | TRBJ1-5 | TRBV28 | TGTGCCAGCAGAGAGGGACAGGGGGTAAGTCAGCCCCAGCATTTT | CASREGQGVSQPQHF
TRBD2 | . | TRBJ2-2 | TRBV24-1 | TGTGCCACCAGAAACGCTCTAGCGGGTAACACCGGGGAGCTGTTTTTT | CATRNALAGNTGELFF
TRBD2 | . | TRBJ2-1 | TRBV4-1 | TGCGCCAGCAGCTTCGGGACTAGCGGTATCCAACTCTACAATGAGCAGTTCTTC | CASSFGTSGIQLYNEQFF
. | many | TRBJ2-7 | TRBV3-1 | TGTGCCAGCAGCCAAGAGGATCGCGAGCAGTACTTC | CASSQEDREQYF
. | many | TRBJ2-5 | TRBV20-1 | TGCAGTGCTACCCGATCGTCGGCCAAAGAGACCCAGTACTTC | CSATRSSAKETQYF
. | many | TRBJ1-2 | TRBV28 | TGTGCCAGCAGTTTATCGAGTGCAGTTACCTATGGCTACACCTTC | CASSLSSAVTYGYTF
TRBD2 | many | TRBJ2-1 | TRBV6-6 | TGTGCCAGCAGTTACCGGATTAGCGGGAGGGCCGGCAATGAGCAGTTCTTC | CASSYRISGRAGNEQFF
. | . | TRBJ2-2 | TRBV30 | TGTGCCTGGGGGGGTCGGGTCGGGGAGCTGTTTTTT | CAWGGRVGELFF
TRBD1 | many | TRBJ1-1 | TRBV7-3 | TGTGCCAGCAACTCGGGACAGATGAACACTGAAGCTTTCTTT | CASNSGQMNTEAFF
. | few | TRBJ2-2 | TRBV7-2 | TGTGCCAGCAGCCGACGTAATCGGGGGGAGCTGTTTTTT | CASSRRNRGELFF
. | many | TRBJ2-5 | TRBV12-3/TRBV12-4 | TGTGCCAGCAGTTTACGTCGGCGGGGAGAGACCCAGTACTTC | CASSLRRRGETQYF
TRBD1 | many | TRBJ2-7 | TRBV30 | TGTGCCTGGAGTGTAGGCAGGGGGCAATGGTACGAGCAGTACTTC | CAWSVGRGQWYEQYF
. | once | TRBJ2-6 | TRBV7-9 | TGTGCCAGCAGCTTACCACCGGCCGGCTCTGGGGCCAACGTCCTGACTTTC | CASSLPPAGSGANVLTF
TRBD2 | . | TRBJ2-7 | TRBV28 | TGTGCCAGCAGCCCAGCACTAGCGGGAGCCACCTACTACGAGCAGTACTTC | CASSPALAGATYYEQYF
. | few | TRBJ2-2 | TRBV30 | TGTGCCTGGAGTGTCTATCCCGGGGAGCTGTTTTTT | CAWSVYPGELFF
. | . | TRBJ1-1 | TRBV5-4 | TGTGCCAGCAGCTTATGGACAGTCGGTAAGAACACTGAAGCTTTCTTT | CASSLWTVGKNTEAFF
TRBD2 | . | TRBJ2-7 | TRBV7-2 | TGTGCCAGCAGCTTAGTGGCGGGAGGGCCCGACGAGCAGTACTTC | CASSLVAGGPDEQYF
. | . | TRBJ2-1 | TRBV11-3 | TGTGCCAGCAGCTTAGGTACTTCCTACGAGCAGTTCTTC | CASSLGTSYEQFF
TRBD2 | many | TRBJ2-1 | TRBV12-5 | TGTGCTAGTGGTTGGGATAGCGGGAGGCACAATGAGCAGTTCTTC | CASGWDSGRHNEQFF
. | many | TRBJ2-7 | TRBV4-1 | TGCGCCAGCAGCCAAGAAACCAGGGGGGCCTACGAGCAGTACTTC | CASSQETRGAYEQYF
. | . | TRBJ2-7 | TRBV7-2 | TGTGCCAGCAGCCCCCCAGCAGGGGGGCTCTACGAGCAGTACTTC | CASSPPAGGLYEQYF
TRBD2 | . | TRBJ2-3 | TRBV5-1 | TGCGCCAGCAGCTTGGCAGCCCCTAGCGGGAGGATCACAGATACGCAGTATTTT | CASSLAAPSGRITDTQYF
. | many | TRBJ2-1 | TRBV7-2 | TGTGCCAGCAGGGGGGGGGCGGGAACGGTTTACAATGAGCAGTTCTTC | CASRGGAGTVYNEQFF
. | many | TRBJ2-7 | TRBV7-9 | TGTGCCAGCAGCTTATCCCCATCGGCCACCATCTCCTACGAGCAGTACTTC | CASSLSPSATISYEQYF
. | few | TRBJ2-7 | TRBV11-2 | TGTGCCAGCAGCTTATATCACAGCGGCTCCTACGAGCAGTACTTC | CASSLYHSGSYEQYF
. | . | TRBJ2-7 | TRBV28 | TGTGCCAGCAGTACCCTTTGGGAGCAGTACTTC | CASSTLWEQYF
. | few | TRBJ2-2 | TRBV14 | TGTGCCAGCAGCCAAGTGGGTTCCGGGGAGCTGTTTTTT | CASSQVGSGELFF
. | few | TRBJ2-7 | TRBV7-6 | TGTGCCAGCAGCTCAGTAAATTCCTACGAGCAGTACTTC | CASSSVNSYEQYF
TRBD1 | few | TRBJ1-6 | TRBV27 | TGTGCCAGCAGTCCCCGGACAGGGCAGGGGAATTCACCCCTCCACTTT | CASSPRTGQGNSPLHF
TRBD2 | many | TRBJ2-4 | TRBV28 | TGTGCCAGCAGTTTAAGCGGGAGTTTTTTCAAAAACATTCAGTACTTC | CASSLSGSFFKNIQYF
TRBD2 | . | TRBJ2-3 | TRBV20-1 | TGCAGTGCTGGGACTAACGCAGATACGCAGTATTTT | CSAGTNADTQYF
. | few | TRBJ1-2 | TRBV12-3/TRBV12-4 | TGTGCCAGCAGTTTAGGGACCGGGACACTTGATGGCTACACCTTC | CASSLGTGTLDGYTF
. | few | TRBJ1-6 | TRBV5-4 | TGTGCCAGCAGCTTGGAACCTCCGATTAATTCACCCCTCCACTTT | CASSLEPPINSPLHF
. | . | TRBJ1-6 | TRBV6-5 | TGTGCCAGCAGTTACCTTACAGGAGTACCCGATTATAATTCACCCCTCCACTTT | CASSYLTGVPDYNSPLHF
TRBD2 | . | TRBJ2-7 | TRBV3-1 | TGTGCCAGCAGCCAAGATTATGCTAGCGGGAGGAGTGGGGAGCAGTACTTC | CASSQDYASGRSGEQYF
. | many | TRBJ2-5 | TRBV12-3/TRBV12-4 | TGTGCCAGCAGTTTCGCCGGCAGGGAGAAGACCCAGTACTTC | CASSFAGREKTQYF
. | many | TRBJ1-2 | TRBV12-3/TRBV12-4 | TGTGCCAGCAGTTTAGATGGCAGCCCTCCGGGGGGCTACACCTTC | CASSLDGSPPGGYTF
TRBD1 | few | TRBJ2-5 | TRBV19 | TGTGCCAGTAGTATTAGCAGGGGGGAGACCCAGTACTTC | CASSISRGETQYF
. | many | TRBJ2-5 | TRBV29-1 | TGCAGCATTGGTCTTCTGGGAGGGGGGAAAGAGACCCAGTACTTC | CSIGLLGGGKETQYF
. | many | TRBJ1-5 | TRBV18 | TGTGCCAGCTCACCTAATTTTGGTAGCGGCAATCAGCCCCAGCATTTT | CASSPNFGSGNQPQHF
TRBD1 | many | TRBJ2-7 | TRBV5-6 | TGTGCCAGCAGCTCCAGGGGGCTTATCTACGAGCAGTACTTC | CASSSRGLIYEQYF
TRBD1 | many | TRBJ1-2 | TRBV6-1 | TGTGCCAGCAGGGGACAGGCCGTCTATGGCTACACCTTC | CASRGQAVYGYTF
. | many | TRBJ2-4 | TRBV28 | TGTGCCAGTTCTAACAGGGACATTCAGTACTTC | CASSNRDIQYF
TRBD1 | many | TRBJ2-1 | TRBV28 | TGTGCCAGCAGTCCACCATCAAACAGGGGTTTCTTCCATGAGCAGTTCTTC | CASSPPSNRGFFHEQFF
. | few | TRBJ1-2 | TRBV7-9 | TGTGCCAGCAGCTTAAGCTCACAGTCCAACTATGGCTACACCTTC | CASSLSSQSNYGYTF
TRBD1 | . | TRBJ1-5 | TRBV28 | TGTGCCGGCAGTTCCCCATACAGGGGCGGGCAGCCCCAGCATTTT | CAGSSPYRGGQPQHF
. | many | TRBJ2-3 | TRBV7-9 | TGTGCCAGCAGCCCAGAAAAGTACACAGATACGCAGTATTTT | CASSPEKYTDTQYF
TRBD2 | . | TRBJ2-5 | TRBV28 | TGTGCCAGCGTCACTAGCGGGAGGGAGACCCAGTACTTC | CASVTSGRETQYF